A selection of T cell receptor beta chains follows, all from one sample in a study of T cell responses to AZD1222 COVID-19 vaccine. The assay was immunoSEQ multiplex PCR, and TCRdb's table has in-frame clones only and misses some. Altogether roughly 160,000 clones are present, about 91% being singletons, with the ten largest covering around 4.6%. Sequenced material: peripheral blood, taken on day 0 of MenACWY control vaccination. The receptors derive from an adult in good health. Both conserved end residues are part of each CDR3.

>TRBJ1-5|TRBV6-5
CASRNRADSNQPQHF
>TRBJ2-7|TRBV29-1
CSVEGWGASQGSYEQYF
>TRBJ2-5|TRBV7-6
CASSSSLVSGGETQYF
>TRBJ1-4|TRBV7-3
CASSPDRVRATNEKLFF
>TRBJ1-2|TRBV30
CAWSVQGVLYGYTF
>TRBJ1-5|TRBV9
CASSARRVRNQPQHF
>TRBJ2-3|TRBV7-3
CASSLTGGGTDTQYF
>TRBJ2-7|TRBV2
CASTGQTIYEQYF
>TRBJ2-6|TRBV19
CASRGPEDPSGANVLTF
>TRBJ2-1|TRBV9
CASSGSGGSSYNEQFF
>TRBJ2-5|TRBV7-2
CASSLVRGLGETQYF
>TRBJ2-7|TRBV5-1
CASSLAGAVTSYEQYF
>TRBJ1-1|TRBV24-1
CATSDSRTANTEAFF
>TRBJ2-5|TRBV27
CASSLNPQYF
>TRBJ2-7|TRBV7-8
CASSPLAASGSYEQYF
>TRBJ1-4|TRBV28
CASNNFGTTNEKLFF